A selection of T cell receptor beta chains follows, all from one sample in a study of identical twins. TCRdb reprocessed the 5' RACE reads via MiXCR and lists one record per CDR3 protein. The profile shows about 490,000 distinct CDR3 sequences, 13% to 15% of them singletons. This same sample was also part of a study on yellow fever vaccine responses in identical twins.

Material for sequencing was CD4+ T cells sorted from blood. The receptors were gathered from a woman younger than 35 in good health. The conserved cysteine and the conserved F or W are not part of the CDR3 here.

V gene	J gene	CDR3 protein
TRBV6-1	TRBJ1-6	ASSTQYSYNSPLH
TRBV25-1	TRBJ2-1	ASSEDVIWASGRVQF
TRBV6-1	TRBJ2-6	ATSGQDGANVLT
TRBV20-1	TRBJ2-1	SAQTSRAPTGEQF
TRBV12-3/TRBV12-4	TRBJ1-5	ACSLGQVNQPQH
TRBV3-1	TRBJ2-3	ASSQRQRGGTDTQY
TRBV5-1	TRBJ1-2	ASSSGASYGYT
TRBV6-1	TRBJ2-5	ASSKDRGWGETQY
TRBV28	TRBJ1-2	ASSLDGGQGLHYGYT
TRBV6-5	TRBJ2-7	ASSRAGYEQY
TRBV12-3/TRBV12-4	TRBJ2-1	ASSFPWDSGNEQF
TRBV20-1	TRBJ2-1	SASGRETYNEQF
TRBV20-1	TRBJ1-1	SAETSQVAF
TRBV5-1	TRBJ2-7	ASSLWADYEQY
TRBV28	TRBJ2-1	ASSVYSYNEQF
TRBV20-1	TRBJ2-4	SARSGLQNIQY
TRBV15	TRBJ2-5	ATSRDGRERETQY
TRBV29-1	TRBJ2-4	SVVDRGDFQY
TRBV15	TRBJ1-3	ATSRVAGNTIY
TRBV25-1	TRBJ2-5	ASSETEGGGETQY
TRBV24-1	TRBJ2-1	ATSDRRGTRINEQF
TRBV5-1	TRBJ1-1	ASSLEASWNTEAF
TRBV10-3	TRBJ1-1	AIRKSQGYTEAF
TRBV5-5	TRBJ2-1	ASSLVEHHNEQF